Included here is one T cell receptor beta chain sequence, with context. Treatment: randomized to nivolumab then ipilimumab (arm A) or the reverse (arm B). No patient had prior DNA-damaging chemotherapy. Sorted cells were live CD3+CD8+, lacking CD19 and CD56, from PBMCs. This sample stems from a study of sequential checkpoint blockade in melanoma. The CDR3 loop spans 14 amino acids. The V and J ends lost 4 bases and 6 bases respectively, with 15 bases between them. Germline CDR1 is ENHRY and CDR2 is SYGVKD. The method was immunoSEQ multiplex PCR; TCRdb's version includes in-frame clones alone and lacks a portion of them. The sample includes about 21,000 clones, around 72% of them seen just once.

Sequencing was performed on CD8+ T cells sorted from blood (inferred from file names), taken from a patient given nivolumab and ipilimumab in sequence. The chain links TRBV10-3 to TRBJ1-2, with D possibly matching TRBD1 (6 bases). The TCR comes from a human donor with melanoma. CDR3 residues: CAISALSGDHGYTF. CDR3 in DNA: TGTGCCATCAGTGCCCTCTCAGGGGATCATGGCTACACCTTC.